This paragraph reports one T cell receptor (beta chain). The table came from immunoSEQ multiplex PCR; TCRdb's copy has only in-frame clones and leaves some out. The sample holds around 50,000 clones, 95% to 96% seen once. The V gene's germline CDR1 is SNHLY and CDR2 FYNNEI. The CDR3 is 14 amino acids. V lost 6 bases, J lost 1 base, and 12 bases lay in between. The data stem from a study of control samples from healthy donors and cancer patients. The TCR was taken from a woman aged 25 to 39 in good health. Sequencing was done on a sample of blood. The genes are TRBV2 and TRBJ1-1; a possible D gene is TRBD1 (6 bases). CDR3 amino acids: CASRGEGGNTEAFF. CDR3 bases: TGTGCCAGCAGAGGGGAGGGGGGGAACACTGAAGCTTTCTTT.